The 17 T cell receptor beta chains below were found in one sample sequenced in a study of blood T cells in healthy people across ages. Combining a sample-barcoded 5' primer with a J-beta primer mix, a second PCR ran for about 6 to 12 cycles. TCRdb re-called the 5' RACE reads with MiXCR, one entry per CDR3 protein. The sample shows hundreds of thousands of distinct CDR3 sequences, 56% of them seen only once. Sequences were obtained from blood. The receptors stem from a man aged 40-50 years in good health.

This sequence joins TRBV6-6 and TRBJ2-7; possible D gene TRBD1, 5 bases. The CDR3 extends over 13 amino acids. The germline V gene has CDR1 MNHNY and CDR2 SVGAGI (reference sequence). V lost 6 bases, J lost 5 bases, and 14 bases lay in between. CDR3 residues: CASRTGHENEQYF. The CDR3 coding sequence is TGTGCCAGCAGGACCGGACACGAAAACGAGCAGTACTTC.

This clonotype has only a few counts. V is TRBV2 and J is TRBJ2-7; D is perhaps TRBD1 (5 bases). The length of the CDR3 is 13 residues. Trimming shortened V by 7 bases and J by 3 bases, and 13 bases separated the two germline ends. Germline assignment: CDR1 SNHLY and CDR2 FYNNEI. CDR3 sequence: CASTIDRGYEQYF. The CDR3 region has the DNA TGTGCCAGCACCATCGACAGAGGCTACGAGCAGTACTTC.

The chain joins TRBV21-1 to TRBJ1-2. TRBV21-1 is a listed pseudogene. There are 14 residues in the CDR3. CDR3: CASSKDKGPYGYTF. The CDR3 DNA reads as TGTGCCAGCAGCAAGGATAAGGGACCTTATGGCTACACCTTC.

This chain joins TRBV7-3 and TRBJ2-5; tentatively, D is TRBD1 (6 bases). Germline V lookup: CDR1 SGHTA, CDR2 FQGTGA. The V gene lost 0 bases and the J gene lost 5 bases, with 16 bases spanning the gap. The CDR3 is 16 amino acids. Written as DNA, the CDR3 is TGTGCCAGCAGCTTAACGATGGACAGCTCGCGGGAGACCCAGTACTTC. This codes for CASSLTMDSSRETQYF.

V and J are TRBV10-3 and TRBJ2-7, with TRBD1 matching over 8 bases. Germline V gene lookup returns CDR1 ENHRY and CDR2 SYGVKD. This CDR3 region has 15 residues. Germline trimming cut 3 bases from V and 4 bases from J; bases unmatched to any gene: 8. CDR3 loop: CAISDVGRGLYEQYF. For the CDR3, the DNA is TGTGCCATCAGTGATGTAGGCAGGGGGCTATACGAGCAGTACTTC.

This chain connects TRBV5-1 to TRBJ2-1; D is possibly TRBD2 (6 bases). The V gene's germline CDR1 is SGHRS and CDR2 YFSETQ. There are 15 residues in the CDR3. The V gene lost 2 bases and the J gene lost 2 bases, with 11 bases spanning the gap. CDR3 sequence: CASSFQGGTYNEQFF. For the CDR3, the DNA is TGCGCCAGCAGCTTCCAGGGAGGCACCTACAATGAGCAGTTCTTC. The full variable domain, completed using reference TRBV5-1 and TRBJ2-1, is KAGVTQTPRYLIKTRGQQVTLSCSPISGHRSVSWYQQTPGQGLQFLFEYFSETQRNKGNFPGRFSGRQFSNSRSEMNVSTLELGDSALYLCASSFQGGTYNEQFFGPGTRLTVL.

The table lists this clonotype with a count of one. This chain joins TRBV20-1 and TRBJ1-5, with TRBD1 as a possible D gene (6 bases). Trimming shortened V by 6 bases and J by 5 bases, and 20 bases separated the two germline ends. The CDR3 totals 15 residues. Germline lookup yields CDR1 DFQATT and CDR2 SNEGSKA (reference sequence). In nucleotides, the CDR3 is TGCAGTGCCAACGCAGAGGGGGGAGGCGATCAGCCCCAGCATTTT. Its translation: CSANAEGGGDQPQHF.

J is TRBJ1-2 and V is TRBV29-1; D is uncertain. From germline, CDR1 is SQVTM and CDR2 ANQGSEA. V was shortened by 8 bases and J by 0 bases, with 13 bases between the two germline ends. The CDR3 runs to 13 residues. Here the CDR3 DNA reads TGCAGCTCCCTTAACCCGGCTAACTATGGCTACACCTTC. Translated: CSSLNPANYGYTF.

This chain uses TRBV29-1 with TRBJ2-1; D is unresolved. Trimming stripped 7 bases from V and 5 bases from J, with 12 bases between. The germline CDR1 and CDR2 sequences are SQVTM and ANQGSEA. The CDR3 extends over 12 amino acids. Written as DNA, the CDR3 is TGCAGCGCTGACTTTAACCACAATGAGCAGTTCTTC. Translation: CSADFNHNEQFF.

This clonotype was observed once. The chain joins TRBV20-1 to TRBJ2-5, with TRBD2 matching over 9 bases. This CDR3 is built from 16 residues. V shed 3 bases, J shed 0 bases, and the junction held 8 bases outside the gene matches. Germline CDR1 and CDR2: DFQATT and SNEGSKA (reference sequence). The CDR3 bases are TGCAGTGCTAGTGCTAGCGGGGCACGGTACCAAGAGACCCAGTACTTC. Translated: CSASASGARYQETQYF.

This clonotype was counted a few times. The genes are TRBV29-1 and TRBJ2-5, with D possibly TRBD2 on 6 matching bases. The CDR3 length is 15 residues. V lost 3 bases and J 1 base, leaving 15 bases between the germline ends. Germline CDR1 reads SQVTM; CDR2 reads ANQGSEA. CDR3 coding DNA: TGCAGCGTTGATGGCAGGGACTCTCCCCAAGAGACCCAGTACTTC. Protein: CSVDGRDSPQETQYF.

The rearrangement uses TRBV4-1 and TRBJ2-5; D ambiguous. The CDR3 runs 13 residues. V was clipped by 6 bases and J by 0 bases, with 8 bases between them. Germline loops: CDR1 MGHRA, CDR2 YSYEKL. The CDR3 region is CASRASNQETQYF. DNA for the CDR3: TGCGCCAGCAGGGCCTCAAACCAAGAGACCCAGTACTTC.

CDR3 coding DNA: TGTGCCAGCAGAGTACAGGGTTTGGGAACAGATACGCAGTATTTT. Its protein is CASRVQGLGTDTQYF. The chain employs TRBV7-8 and TRBJ2-3; D is possibly TRBD1 (6 bases). Germline V gene lookup returns CDR1 SGHVS and CDR2 FQNEAQ. V lost 6 bases to trimming and J lost 3 bases, with 16 bases between them. The CDR3 totals 15 residues. Supplemented by reference TRBV7-8 and TRBJ2-3, the full variable domain reads GAGVSQSPRYKVAKRGQDVALRCDPISGHVSLFWYQQALGQGPEFLTYFQNEAQLDKSGLPSDRFFAERPEGSVSTLKIQRTQQEDSAVYLCASRVQGLGTDTQYFGPGTRLTVL.

The V call is TRBV5-1, the J call TRBJ2-2; D might be TRBD2 (6 bases). Germline CDR1 SGHRS, CDR2 YFSETQ. This CDR3 contains 15 residues. V was clipped by 4 bases and J by 4 bases, with 14 bases between them. The CDR3 is CASSPGRETTGELFF. CDR3 in DNA: TGCGCCAGCAGCCCAGGACGGGAGACCACCGGGGAGCTGTTTTTT.

The chain couples TRBV6-4 to TRBJ2-2, with 8 nucleotides matching TRBD2. Trimming cost V 4 bases and J 3 bases; bases outside gene matches: 4. CDR1 MRHNA and CDR2 SNTAGT come from the germline V gene. The CDR3 contains 15 residues. CDR3 DNA: TGTGCCAGCAGTGTGGACGGGGGGGACACCGGGGAGCTGTTTTTT. Protein: CASSVDGGDTGELFF.

This chain joins TRBV20-1 and TRBJ2-3; no clear D gene. The CDR3 is 13 amino acids. Between the trimmed V and J ends, which lost 5 bases and 2 bases, there was a span of 11 bases. Germline values: CDR1 DFQATT, CDR2 SNEGSKA (reference sequence). In nucleotides, the CDR3 is TGCAGTGCTTACCTCGGCCCCACAGATACGCAGTATTTT. Amino acid sequence: CSAYLGPTDTQYF.

The chain joins TRBV27 to TRBJ2-5; 12 positions match TRBD2. Germline loops: CDR1 MNHEY, CDR2 SMNVEV (reference sequence). This CDR3 is built from 15 residues. V dropped 3 bases and J dropped 2; count of bases not matched to a gene: 1. CDR3 bases: TGTGCCAGCAGTTTTGGACTAGCGGGACAAGAGACCCAGTACTTC. It codes for CASSFGLAGQETQYF.